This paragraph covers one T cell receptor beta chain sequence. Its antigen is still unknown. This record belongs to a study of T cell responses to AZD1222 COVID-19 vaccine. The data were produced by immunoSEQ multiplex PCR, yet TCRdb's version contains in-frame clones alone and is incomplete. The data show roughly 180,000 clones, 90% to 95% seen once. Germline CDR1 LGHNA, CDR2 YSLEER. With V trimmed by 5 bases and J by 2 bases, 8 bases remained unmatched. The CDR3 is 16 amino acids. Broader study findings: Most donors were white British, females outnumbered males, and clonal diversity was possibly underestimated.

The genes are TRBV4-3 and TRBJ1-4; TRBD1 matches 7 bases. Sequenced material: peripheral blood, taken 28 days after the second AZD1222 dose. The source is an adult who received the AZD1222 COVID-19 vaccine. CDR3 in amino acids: CASSSITGETNEKLFF. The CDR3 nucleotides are TGCGCCAGCAGCTCAATCACAGGGGAGACTAATGAAAAACTGTTTTTT.